The rows below give T cell receptor beta chains drawn from one sample of a study of T cell responses to AZD1222 COVID-19 vaccine. TCRdb's copy holds only in-frame clones and misses some; the assay was immunoSEQ multiplex PCR. The data hold about 150,000 clones, with 80% to 90% observed a single time. The sample consisted of peripheral blood, taken 28 days after the second AZD1222 dose. These receptors originate from an adult who received the AZD1222 COVID-19 vaccine. Each CDR3 is given with its conserved first and last residue. Size tells how often a clone was seen (once, few, many) or the class of an expanded clone, and some rows leave it out.

size	V	J	CDR3
-	TRBV4-3	TRBJ1-4	CASSRGVGVEKLFF
-	TRBV24-1	TRBJ2-1	CATSDFGDEQFF
-	TRBV6-5	TRBJ2-7	CASSGTGGWGEQYF
-	TRBV2	TRBJ2-1	CASSEALLNLNEQFF
-	TRBV18	TRBJ1-2	CASSPRTGAGYGYTF
-	TRBV28	TRBJ1-5	CASSPPPRGNQPQHF
few	TRBV13	TRBJ2-7	CASSLAPSYEQYF
-	TRBV19	TRBJ1-2	CASSIGTGDIYGYTF
-	TRBV2	TRBJ2-7	CASSGGTSGRSYEQYF
-	TRBV28	TRBJ1-2	CASSLPTGTYGYTF
-	TRBV6-2/TRBV6-3	TRBJ1-1	CASSRFRRLEAFF
-	TRBV5-1	TRBJ1-1	CASSLNGQGSTEAFF
-	TRBV28	TRBJ1-2	CASISGGAYGYTF
once	TRBV25-1	TRBJ2-2	CASSLGGANTGELFF
-	TRBV18	TRBJ2-1	CASSPQNGNEQFF
-	TRBV14	TRBJ1-5	CASSQDSTQPQHF
-	TRBV7-2	TRBJ2-1	CASSLTRNEQFF
-	TRBV5-5	TRBJ2-1	CASSLEGTGVYNEQFF
-	TRBV28	TRBJ1-3	CASGSGGSGNTIYF
-	TRBV7-8	TRBJ1-5	CASSPNHASPQHF
-	TRBV30	TRBJ1-5	CAWSVDGSNQPQHF
-	TRBV29-1	TRBJ1-2	CSATGKANYGYTF
-	TRBV6-5	TRBJ2-6	CASSYDNSGANVLTF
-	TRBV6-2/TRBV6-3	TRBJ1-2	CASSRTGNYGYTF
few	TRBV7-9	TRBJ1-2	CASSSSGYGYTF
-	TRBV30	TRBJ2-1	CAWSVLGTLLPYNEQFF
-	TRBV7-8	TRBJ2-3	CASSPQADTQYF
-	TRBV28	TRBJ1-1	CASSFGTVRTEAFF
-	TRBV29-1	TRBJ2-1	CSVYHNEQFF
-	TRBV7-8	TRBJ2-1	CASSLVVRDSYNEQFF
once	TRBV2	TRBJ2-2	CASRRDRSTGELFF
few	TRBV19	TRBJ1-5	CASNPRLDSNQPQHF
once	TRBV7-9	TRBJ2-1	CASSLGLAVYNEQFF
many	TRBV5-4	TRBJ2-1	CASSPPGAGGKSEQFF
-	TRBV6-2/TRBV6-3	TRBJ1-5	CASSRPGQPQHF
-	TRBV7-9	TRBJ2-3	CASSQDSADTQYF
once	TRBV2	TRBJ2-1	CASSRDRGTINEQFF
once	TRBV5-1	TRBJ2-2	CASSVAGSNTGELFF
-	TRBV6-5	TRBJ1-2	CASTDRGYGYTF
-	TRBV27	TRBJ2-1	CASVTWDSRRSEQFF
-	TRBV18	TRBJ1-6	CASSRTGGDGNSPLHF
-	TRBV5-1	TRBJ2-2	CASSPDSNTGELFF
medium-sized	TRBV28	TRBJ2-2	CASSLWDRPYTGELFF
-	TRBV6-2/TRBV6-3	TRBJ2-1	CASSYGTSGRISYNEQFF
-	TRBV24-1	TRBJ2-1	CATSDFGTSGGLGSYNEQFF
-	TRBV5-1	TRBJ2-1	CASSSGTGTSSYNEQFF
-	TRBV9	TRBJ2-1	CASSVVGGTYNEQFF
-	TRBV11-1	TRBJ1-2	CASSLLEGIYGYTF
-	TRBV19	TRBJ2-1	CASSIGSNNEQFF
-	TRBV13	TRBJ2-2	CASSPPTRNTGELFF
-	TRBV28	TRBJ1-2	CASSLDRDYGYTF
-	TRBV19	TRBJ1-5	CASSIRQGGNSNQPQHF
-	TRBV19	TRBJ1-4	CASSIPGQGNEKLFF
-	TRBV28	TRBJ2-4	CASSTRSTGSAKNIQYF
-	TRBV6-5	TRBJ1-5	CASSRTASNQPQHF